This is a list of T cell receptor beta chains from one sample in a study of OX40 agonist ivuxolimab in advanced cancers. TCRdb's table, derived via immunoSEQ multiplex PCR, lists solely in-frame clones and lacks some. Here the sample spans some 95,000 clones, around 90% being singletons. The starting material was CD4+ or CD8+ T cells sorted from blood, obtained in a trial of the OX40 agonist ivuxolimab. The receptors were sampled from an adult with an advanced solid tumor such as melanoma, head and neck, liver or kidney cancer. CDR3s include the opening cysteine and the closing phenylalanine or tryptophan. Fields, in order: J gene, clone size, D gene, V gene, CDR3 protein, CDR3 DNA. D genes are given only for firm matches. Clone size is stated in some rows and not others, as once, few, many or a class when expanded.

J gene: TRBJ2-1
clone size: .
D gene: TRBD2
V gene: TRBV2
CDR3 protein: CASRGLAGAGEQFF
CDR3 DNA: TGTGCCAGCAGGGGACTAGCGGGGGCGGGTGAGCAGTTCTTC

J gene: TRBJ2-2
clone size: .
D gene: .
V gene: TRBV18
CDR3 protein: CASSAAGVANTGELFF
CDR3 DNA: TGTGCCAGCTCAGCGGCTGGGGTAGCGAACACCGGGGAGCTGTTTTTT

J gene: TRBJ1-2
clone size: .
D gene: .
V gene: TRBV14
CDR3 protein: CASSRAGVNYGYTF
CDR3 DNA: TGTGCCAGCAGCCGAGCAGGCGTTAACTATGGCTACACCTTC

J gene: TRBJ2-2
clone size: .
D gene: TRBD1
V gene: TRBV4-2
CDR3 protein: CASSQAGTPGQGETGELFF
CDR3 DNA: TGTGCCAGCAGCCAGGCCGGGACACCGGGACAGGGGGAAACCGGGGAGCTGTTTTTT

J gene: TRBJ2-2
clone size: few
D gene: .
V gene: TRBV2
CDR3 protein: CASSGHLYSNTGELFF
CDR3 DNA: TGTGCCAGCAGTGGACACCTGTACTCGAACACCGGGGAGCTGTTTTTT

J gene: TRBJ2-1
clone size: .
D gene: TRBD2
V gene: TRBV6-5
CDR3 protein: CASSRSGSNEQFF
CDR3 DNA: TGTGCCAGCAGTCGTAGCGGGAGTAATGAGCAGTTCTTC

J gene: TRBJ2-3
clone size: few
D gene: .
V gene: TRBV9
CDR3 protein: CASSVVGGLTSTDTQYF
CDR3 DNA: TGTGCCAGCAGCGTAGTCGGGGGGCTGACGAGCACAGATACGCAGTATTTT

J gene: TRBJ2-1
clone size: .
D gene: .
V gene: TRBV9
CDR3 protein: CASSVDAGTYNEQFF
CDR3 DNA: TGTGCCAGCAGCGTAGACGCGGGGACCTACAATGAGCAGTTCTTC

J gene: TRBJ2-2
clone size: .
D gene: .
V gene: TRBV6-1
CDR3 protein: CASNPRRGELFF
CDR3 DNA: TGTGCCAGCAACCCCCGCCGCGGGGAGCTGTTTTTT

J gene: TRBJ2-1
clone size: .
D gene: TRBD2
V gene: TRBV6-6
CDR3 protein: CATGTSGSRSDEQFF
CDR3 DNA: TGTGCCACCGGGACTAGCGGGAGTCGGTCGGATGAGCAGTTCTTC

J gene: TRBJ2-6
clone size: once
D gene: TRBD1
V gene: TRBV7-9
CDR3 protein: CASSAQGVQSGANVLTF
CDR3 DNA: TGTGCCAGCAGCGCCCAGGGGGTTCAATCTGGGGCCAACGTCCTGACTTTC

J gene: TRBJ1-5
clone size: .
D gene: .
V gene: TRBV7-8
CDR3 protein: CASSLVFAPQHF
CDR3 DNA: TGTGCCAGCAGCTTAGTTTTTGCGCCCCAGCATTTT

J gene: TRBJ2-2
clone size: .
D gene: TRBD1
V gene: TRBV7-9
CDR3 protein: CASSLQTGGLTGELFF
CDR3 DNA: TGTGCCAGCAGCCTCCAAACAGGGGGCTTGACCGGGGAGCTGTTTTTT

J gene: TRBJ2-1
clone size: .
D gene: .
V gene: TRBV29-1
CDR3 protein: CSVLTGVNNEQFF
CDR3 DNA: TGCAGCGTTCTGACAGGTGTTAACAATGAGCAGTTCTTC

J gene: TRBJ2-1
clone size: once
D gene: TRBD2
V gene: TRBV7-8
CDR3 protein: CASSPGGIGRAYNEQFF
CDR3 DNA: TGTGCCAGCAGCCCTGGGGGTATTGGGAGGGCCTACAATGAGCAGTTCTTC

J gene: TRBJ1-6
clone size: few
D gene: .
V gene: TRBV21-1
CDR3 protein: CASSTNSPLHF
CDR3 DNA: TGTGCCAGCAGCACCAATTCACCCCTCCACTTT

J gene: TRBJ2-5
clone size: .
D gene: .
V gene: TRBV6-1
CDR3 protein: CASSHEETQYF
CDR3 DNA: TGTGCCAGCAGCCACGAAGAGACCCAGTACTTC

J gene: TRBJ2-3
clone size: .
D gene: .
V gene: TRBV5-4
CDR3 protein: CASSLIGDLGNTQYF
CDR3 DNA: TGTGCCAGCAGCTTGATTGGGGACTTGGGGAATACGCAGTATTTT

J gene: TRBJ2-7
clone size: .
D gene: TRBD1
V gene: TRBV18
CDR3 protein: CASSATGDQQYF
CDR3 DNA: TGTGCCAGCTCAGCTACAGGGGACCAGCAGTACTTC

J gene: TRBJ2-2
clone size: .
D gene: TRBD2
V gene: TRBV5-1
CDR3 protein: CASGTTNTGELFF
CDR3 DNA: TGCGCCAGCGGGACTACGAACACCGGGGAGCTGTTTTTT

J gene: TRBJ2-4
clone size: once
D gene: TRBD1
V gene: TRBV4-1
CDR3 protein: CASSQEGQGLVLAAKNIQYF
CDR3 DNA: TGCGCCAGCAGCCAAGAGGGACAGGGGTTGGTACTAGCTGCCAAAAACATTCAGTACTTC

J gene: TRBJ1-4
clone size: .
D gene: .
V gene: TRBV6-5
CDR3 protein: CASSEIGLGEKLFF
CDR3 DNA: TGTGCCAGCAGTGAGATCGGTTTAGGGGAAAAACTGTTTTTT

J gene: TRBJ1-1
clone size: .
D gene: TRBD1
V gene: TRBV5-8
CDR3 protein: CASSLGRGTEAFF
CDR3 DNA: TGTGCCAGCAGCTTGGGCAGGGGGACTGAAGCTTTCTTT

J gene: TRBJ1-4
clone size: .
D gene: .
V gene: TRBV10-2
CDR3 protein: CASSDPGLGGEKLFF
CDR3 DNA: TGCGCCAGCAGTGACCCAGGGCTGGGAGGTGAAAAACTGTTTTTT

J gene: TRBJ1-3
clone size: .
D gene: .
V gene: TRBV5-6
CDR3 protein: CASSRPGTGNTIYF
CDR3 DNA: TGTGCCAGCAGCCGTCCCGGGACAGGAAACACCATATATTTT

J gene: TRBJ2-7
clone size: .
D gene: TRBD2
V gene: TRBV6-1
CDR3 protein: CASSRAGESYEQYF
CDR3 DNA: TGTGCCAGCAGTCGCGCGGGGGAGAGCTACGAGCAGTACTTC

J gene: TRBJ2-3
clone size: .
D gene: TRBD2
V gene: TRBV2
CDR3 protein: CASFGVGLAVVTDTQYF
CDR3 DNA: TGTGCCAGCTTTGGGGTGGGACTAGCGGTAGTTACAGATACGCAGTATTTT

J gene: TRBJ2-4
clone size: .
D gene: TRBD2
V gene: TRBV30
CDR3 protein: CAWSVPGGGTSGNKNIQYF
CDR3 DNA: TGTGCCTGGAGTGTCCCCGGGGGGGGTACTAGCGGGAATAAAAACATTCAGTACTTC

J gene: TRBJ1-5
clone size: .
D gene: .
V gene: TRBV6-1
CDR3 protein: CASSEAIGNSNQPQHF
CDR3 DNA: TGTGCCAGCAGTGAAGCTATAGGGAATAGCAATCAGCCCCAGCATTTT

J gene: TRBJ1-2
clone size: .
D gene: .
V gene: TRBV19
CDR3 protein: CASSPTGPNYGYTF
CDR3 DNA: TGTGCCAGTAGCCCGACAGGACCAAACTATGGCTACACCTTC

J gene: TRBJ2-5
clone size: few
D gene: .
V gene: TRBV11-2
CDR3 protein: CATRFWGVGQETQYF
CDR3 DNA: TGTGCCACCCGGTTTTGGGGCGTTGGGCAAGAGACCCAGTACTTC

J gene: TRBJ2-1
clone size: .
D gene: TRBD2
V gene: TRBV27
CDR3 protein: CASSLSRVAGVNEQFF
CDR3 DNA: TGTGCCAGCAGTTTAAGTCGAGTAGCGGGAGTCAATGAGCAGTTCTTC

J gene: TRBJ2-3
clone size: .
D gene: TRBD1
V gene: TRBV19
CDR3 protein: CASRLPWGQGDDTQYF
CDR3 DNA: TGTGCCAGTAGACTCCCGTGGGGACAGGGGGATGATACGCAGTATTTT

J gene: TRBJ1-2
clone size: .
D gene: .
V gene: TRBV6-5
CDR3 protein: CASSYSGQTYGYTF
CDR3 DNA: TGTGCCAGCAGTTACTCCGGACAGACTTATGGCTACACCTTC

J gene: TRBJ1-4
clone size: once
D gene: .
V gene: TRBV15
CDR3 protein: CATSGGFTNEKLFF
CDR3 DNA: TGTGCCACCTCCGGAGGGTTCACTAATGAAAAACTGTTTTTT

J gene: TRBJ2-7
clone size: .
D gene: .
V gene: TRBV19
CDR3 protein: CASSTGRDEQYF
CDR3 DNA: TGTGCCAGTAGCACAGGGAGAGACGAGCAGTACTTC

J gene: TRBJ2-1
clone size: .
D gene: TRBD2
V gene: TRBV6-5
CDR3 protein: CAVQRAGGYNEQFF
CDR3 DNA: TGTGCCGTCCAAAGAGCGGGGGGGTACAATGAGCAGTTCTTC

J gene: TRBJ1-5
clone size: .
D gene: .
V gene: TRBV19
CDR3 protein: CASSRTQSDQPQHF
CDR3 DNA: TGTGCCAGTAGTAGAACACAGTCGGATCAGCCCCAGCATTTT

J gene: TRBJ1-1
clone size: .
D gene: .
V gene: TRBV9
CDR3 protein: CASSVGTAPGTNTEAFF
CDR3 DNA: TGTGCCAGCAGCGTAGGTACCGCTCCGGGTACGAACACTGAAGCTTTCTTT

J gene: TRBJ2-5
clone size: .
D gene: TRBD2
V gene: TRBV11-3
CDR3 protein: CASRREGETQYF
CDR3 DNA: TGTGCCAGCCGCCGGGAGGGAGAGACCCAGTACTTC

J gene: TRBJ2-2
clone size: .
D gene: .
V gene: TRBV6-6
CDR3 protein: CASSRGTANTGELFF
CDR3 DNA: TGTGCCAGCAGCCGCGGGACGGCTAACACCGGGGAGCTGTTTTTT

J gene: TRBJ2-2
clone size: .
D gene: .
V gene: TRBV6-5
CDR3 protein: CASRGGPGGELFF
CDR3 DNA: TGTGCCAGCAGGGGGGGGCCAGGCGGGGAGCTGTTTTTT

J gene: TRBJ2-3
clone size: once
D gene: .
V gene: TRBV12-5
CDR3 protein: CASDSSIATDTQYF
CDR3 DNA: TGTGCTAGTGATTCCTCTATCGCCACAGATACGCAGTATTTT

J gene: TRBJ2-1
clone size: .
D gene: TRBD1
V gene: TRBV27
CDR3 protein: CASSFTGQGLHEQFF
CDR3 DNA: TGTGCCAGCAGTTTTACGGGACAGGGTCTGCATGAGCAGTTCTTC

J gene: TRBJ1-2
clone size: .
D gene: .
V gene: TRBV5-1
CDR3 protein: CASSLSYYGYTF
CDR3 DNA: TGCGCCAGCAGCTTGAGCTACTATGGCTACACCTTC

J gene: TRBJ1-2
clone size: .
D gene: .
V gene: TRBV6-5
CDR3 protein: CASSDHYGYTF
CDR3 DNA: TGTGCCAGCAGTGACCACTATGGCTACACCTTC

J gene: TRBJ2-5
clone size: .
D gene: TRBD2
V gene: TRBV7-8
CDR3 protein: CASSLRSGTTVETQYF
CDR3 DNA: TGTGCCAGCAGCTTAAGATCCGGGACTACAGTGGAGACCCAGTACTTC

J gene: TRBJ2-7
clone size: .
D gene: TRBD2
V gene: TRBV30
CDR3 protein: CAWSAGRGYEQYF
CDR3 DNA: TGTGCCTGGAGTGCGGGGAGGGGTTACGAGCAGTACTTC